Below are 19 T cell receptor beta chains sequenced from a single sample in a study of blood T cell repertoires in COVID-19. Repertoires were generated with immunoSEQ multiplex PCR, while TCRdb's copy carries only in-frame clones and drops some. Among about 160,000 clones listed, roughly 90% were seen once. Specimen: PBMCs or T cells enriched from blood (not recorded which). The receptors come from a woman between 45 and 60 years old who had recovered from COVID-19.

The chain carries TRBV19 and TRBJ2-2, with 9 bases identical to TRBD1. This CDR3 contains 16 residues. V lost 7 bases to trimming and J lost 5 bases; unmatched junction nucleotides: 11. Germline V gives CDR1 LNHDA, CDR2 SQIVND (reference sequence). The CDR3 nucleotides read TGTGCCAGTACCCATCGGACAGGGGCGGGGACCGGGGAGCTGTTTTTT. Translating it yields CASTHRTGAGTGELFF.

The gene calls are TRBV5-6 and TRBJ1-2; 7 bases agree with TRBD1. Germline lookup yields CDR1 SGHDT and CDR2 YYEEEE. This CDR3 region has 14 residues. V trimming: 0 bases; J trimming: 5 bases; junction bases outside the gene matches: 4. The CDR3 bases are TGTGCCAGCAGCTTGGATAACAGGGGTTATGGCTACACCTTC. Its protein is CASSLDNRGYGYTF.

This chain joins TRBV7-3 and TRBJ2-1, with TRBD2 matching over 13 bases. The CDR3 is made up of 13 amino acids. The V gene's germline CDR1 is SGHTA and CDR2 FQGTGA. The V segment lost 5 bases and the J segment 10 bases; nucleotides outside the gene matches: 2. CDR3 loop: CASSTGLAGEQFF. CDR3 sequence (DNA): TGTGCCAGCAGCACGGGACTAGCGGGAGAGCAGTTCTTC.

V is TRBV5-6 and J is TRBJ2-7; D gene ambiguous. Trimming pared 2 bases from V and 1 base from J, leaving 7 bases between. Germline V gene sequence: CDR1 SGHDT, CDR2 YYEEEE. The CDR3 is 13 residues long. CDR3 region: CASSFIRSYEQYF. The CDR3 bases are TGTGCCAGCAGCTTCATCAGATCCTACGAGCAGTACTTC.

The V and J genes are TRBV7-2 and TRBJ1-1; no clear D. The germline V gene has CDR1 SGHTA and CDR2 FQGNSA. The CDR3 spans 13 residues. Deletions cut 2 bases from V and 4 bases from J, with 8 bases between. This chain's CDR3 is CASSLFRGTEAFF. The CDR3 DNA reads as TGTGCCAGCAGCTTATTCCGGGGCACTGAAGCTTTCTTT.

This clone was picked up one time. This sequence joins TRBV7-9 and TRBJ2-3, with 8 bases that match TRBD2. The germline V gene has CDR1 SEHNR and CDR2 FQNEAQ (reference sequence). Trimming removed 2 bases from V and 5 bases from J; junction bases left unmatched: 9. The CDR3 sequence is 16 residues long. CDR3: CASSLSLRGGRDTQYF. The CDR3 bases are TGTGCCAGCAGCTTATCACTCCGGGGGGGCAGAGATACGCAGTATTTT.

This clone was seen once. This chain joins TRBV9 and TRBJ1-5, with D possibly being TRBD1 (6 bases). V was pared by 0 bases and J by 6 bases, with 31 bases between. The CDR3 runs to 21 residues. Germline CDR1 and CDR2: SGDLS and YYNGEE. As DNA, the CDR3 is TGTGCCAGCAGCGTAGGGCCTCCTCCGGGACATACTCACCCACCTAGTCAGCCCCAGCATTTT. Protein: CASSVGPPPGHTHPPSQPQHF.

The gene calls are TRBV19 and TRBJ1-5, with no clear D. Trimming removed 5 bases from V and 0 bases from J, with 8 bases in between. The CDR3 is 14 amino acids. Germline CDR1 LNHDA, CDR2 SQIVND (reference sequence). CDR3: CASSLRDSNQPQHF. CDR3 nucleotides: TGTGCCAGTAGTTTACGGGATAGCAATCAGCCCCAGCATTTT.

The rearrangement joins TRBV5-1 to TRBJ2-7; 7 bases fit TRBD1. Germline values: CDR1 SGHRS, CDR2 YFSETQ. V was pared by 7 bases and J by 3 bases, with 7 bases of the junction left unmatched. This CDR3 spans 13 amino acids. CDR3 sequence: CASHRGDLYEQYF. The DNA for the CDR3 is TGCGCCAGCCACAGGGGAGACCTCTACGAGCAGTACTTC. Based on the CDR3 plus reference TRBV5-1 and TRBJ2-7, the full variable domain is KAGVTQTPRYLIKTRGQQVTLSCSPISGHRSVSWYQQTPGQGLQFLFEYFSETQRNKGNFPGRFSGRQFSNSRSEMNVSTLELGDSALYLCASHRGDLYEQYFGPGTRLTVT.

The chain links TRBV3-1 (or the pseudogene TRBV3-2) to TRBJ2-5; possible D gene TRBD1, 6 bases. Trimming stripped 8 bases from V and 5 bases from J, with 15 bases between. Germline V CDR1 and CDR2: LGHDT, YNNKEL (reference sequence). The CDR3 length is 13 residues. CDR3 region: CASGTSGGETQYF. CDR3 in DNA: TGTGCCAGCGGGACATCCGGAGGCGAGACCCAGTACTTC.

This clone was detected a few times. The rearrangement uses TRBV29-1 and TRBJ1-3; 9 nucleotides agree with TRBD1. The CDR3 has 13 amino acids. The germline gives CDR1 SQVTM, CDR2 ANQGSEA. V lost 7 bases to trimming and J lost 2 bases; unmatched junction nucleotides: 3. The CDR3 DNA reads TGCAGCGGTCGACAGGGGGCTGGAAACACCATATATTTT. Translating it yields CSGRQGAGNTIYF.

The chain is built from TRBV11-2 and TRBJ2-7; 8 bases agree with TRBD1. The CDR3 consists of 15 residues. The V gene end was trimmed by 2 bases and the J gene end by 2 bases; junction bases not matched to a gene: 5. In germline, CDR1 is SGHAT, CDR2 FQNNGV. CDR3 loop: CASSLNRGIAYEQYF. As DNA, the CDR3 is TGTGCCAGCAGCTTAAACAGGGGGATTGCCTACGAGCAGTACTTC.

The gene calls are TRBV29-1 and TRBJ1-2; 7 bases line up with TRBD1. This CDR3 has 13 amino acids. Germline V gives CDR1 SQVTM, CDR2 ANQGSEA. V gave up 8 bases and J gave up 1 base; unmatched junction bases: 7. The chain's CDR3 is CSTLGQVNYGYTF. In DNA form, the CDR3 reads TGCAGCACCTTAGGACAGGTTAACTATGGCTACACCTTC.

The V call is TRBV11-2, the J call TRBJ2-7; 9 bases agree with TRBD2. V gave up 1 base and J gave up 2 bases; unmatched junction bases: 9. The CDR3 extends over 17 amino acids. Germline CDR1 and CDR2: SGHAT and FQNNGV. The CDR3 protein is CASSLGWDSGGPYEQYF. The CDR3 region has the DNA TGTGCCAGCAGCTTAGGATGGGATAGCGGGGGTCCCTACGAGCAGTACTTC.

The CDR3 spells CASSLQDSYNSPLHF. The CDR3 region has the DNA TGTGCCAGCAGCCTACAGGACTCCTATAATTCACCCCTCCACTTT. This sequence joins TRBV6-6 and TRBJ1-6, with D perhaps matching TRBD1 (5 bases). CDR3 size: 15 residues. Trimming cost V 6 bases and J 0 bases, with 9 bases left between them. Germline V gene data show CDR1 as MNHNY and CDR2 as SVGAGI (reference sequence).

The chain couples TRBV12-5 to TRBJ2-5; D uncertain. Germline V gene lookup returns CDR1 LGHNT and CDR2 FRNRAP. V shed 2 bases and J shed 3 bases, with 10 bases lying between them. The CDR3 covers 14 residues. CDR3 bases: TGTGCTAGTGGTTTGTCCGGAGCTAAAGAGACCCAGTACTTC. Residues: CASGLSGAKETQYF.

This chain links TRBV29-1 with TRBJ2-2, with D possibly matching TRBD1 (6 bases). From germline, CDR1 is SQVTM and CDR2 ANQGSEA. The CDR3 covers 15 residues. The V and J ends lost 7 bases and 5 bases respectively, with 20 bases between them. The CDR3 DNA reads TGCAGCGGCAGATACGACAGGATGGGGACCGGGGAGCTGTTTTTT. Amino acid sequence: CSGRYDRMGTGELFF.

The chain couples TRBV2 to TRBJ1-1; 11 bases align to TRBD1. Germline V lookup: CDR1 SNHLY, CDR2 FYNNEI. J gave up 4 bases and V 5 bases, and 3 bases lay outside the gene matches. This CDR3 region has 14 residues. The CDR3 bases are TGTGCCAGCAGTTCCGGGACAGGGGGCACTGAAGCTTTCTTT. Translation: CASSSGTGGTEAFF.

The chain combines TRBV29-1 with TRBJ1-2; possible D gene TRBD1, 5 bases. Germline V CDR1 and CDR2: SQVTM, ANQGSEA. With 6 bases removed from V and 8 bases from J, the gap between germline ends came to 19 bases. The CDR3 totals 13 residues. Here the CDR3 reads CSVDGTLRSGYTF. The CDR3, as DNA: TGCAGCGTGGACGGGACTCTACGGAGCGGCTACACCTTC.